This TCR beta chain was captured by sequencing in a study of blood T cell repertoires in COVID-19. Study at large: The study drew acute and convalescent COVID-19 samples from the United States, Italy and Spain. PBMCs, B-cell-depleted T cells, or T cells provided the cDNA or gDNA that made up the material.

Original handling: Counts of nucleated cells, estimated from reference gene primer amplification, were obtained. Profiled with immunoSEQ multiplex PCR; TCRdb holds only in-frame clones, not every one. D and trimming come from the DNA, and the V and J calls and clone size come from that table. The sample includes over 250,000 clones, around 82% of them seen just once. The CDR3 runs to 16 residues. Germline loops: CDR1 MGHRA, CDR2 YSYEKL. J was trimmed by 2 bases and V by 4 bases; bases with no gene match: 11. The specimen sequenced was peripheral blood. The genes are TRBV4-1 and TRBJ2-7, with 7 bases that match TRBD1. The clonotype was recovered from a woman aged 50 to 65 who had recovered from COVID-19. The CDR3 reads CASSPNPGTVAYEQYF. CDR3 nucleotide sequence: TGCGCCAGCAGCCCAAACCCCGGGACAGTGGCCTACGAGCAGTACTTC.